This T cell receptor beta chain was identified during a study of cytomegalovirus exposure and HLA in healthy donors. A single count supports this clone. What it binds is not known. The V gene's germline CDR1 is MDHEN and CDR2 SYDVKM. V was shortened by 5 bases and J by 4 bases, with 8 bases between the two germline ends. The CDR3 spans 12 residues. Study-wide points: The likely origin of a cluster of highly shared sequence variants was a sequencing artifact. Available immune exposure information was restricted to CMV serostatus only. As a later analysis revealed, most CMV-associated TCR beta chains appeared HLA-restricted.

Amplification used 60 Vbeta primers and 13 Jbeta primers. The repertoire was sequenced with immunoSEQ multiplex PCR; TCRdb's copy has only in-frame clones and lacks some. Of 84,000 or so clones listed, 76% are singletons. The source is a male donor in good health and CMV-seronegative. The sample was PBMCs. The rearrangement uses TRBV28 and TRBJ2-5; weak D call: TRBD1 (6 bases). The DNA of the CDR3 is TGTGCCAGCAGTACAGGGAGAGAGACCCAGTACTTC. This codes for CASSTGRETQYF. The whole variable domain, filled in from reference TRBV28 and TRBJ2-5, reads DVKVTQSSRYLVKRTGEKVFLECVQDMDHENMFWYRQDPGLGLRLIYFSYDVKMKEKGDIPEGYSVSREKKERFSLILESASTNQTSMYLCASSTGRETQYFGPGTRLLVL.